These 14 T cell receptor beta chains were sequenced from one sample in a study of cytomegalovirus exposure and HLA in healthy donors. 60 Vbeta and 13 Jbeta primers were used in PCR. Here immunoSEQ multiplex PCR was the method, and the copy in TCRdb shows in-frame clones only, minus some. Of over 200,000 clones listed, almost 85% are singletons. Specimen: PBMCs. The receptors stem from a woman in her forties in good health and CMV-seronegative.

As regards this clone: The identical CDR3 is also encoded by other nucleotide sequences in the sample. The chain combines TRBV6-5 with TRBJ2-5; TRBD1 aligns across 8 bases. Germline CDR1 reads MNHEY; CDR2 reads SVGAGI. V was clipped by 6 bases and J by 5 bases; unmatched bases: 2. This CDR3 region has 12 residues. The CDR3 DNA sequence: TGTGCCAGCAGAAACAGGGGGGAGACCCAGTACTTC. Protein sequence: CASRNRGETQYF.

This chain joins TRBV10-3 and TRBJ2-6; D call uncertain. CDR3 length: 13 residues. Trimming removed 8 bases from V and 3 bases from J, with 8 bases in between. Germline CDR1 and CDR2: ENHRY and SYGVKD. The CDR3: CAISRVGANVLTF. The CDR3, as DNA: TGTGCCATCTCCCGCGTTGGGGCCAACGTCCTGACTTTC.

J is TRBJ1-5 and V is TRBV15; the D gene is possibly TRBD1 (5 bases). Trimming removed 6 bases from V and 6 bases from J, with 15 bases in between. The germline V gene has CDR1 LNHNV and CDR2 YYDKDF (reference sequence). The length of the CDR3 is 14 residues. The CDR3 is CATRVGGESQPQHF. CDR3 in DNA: TGTGCCACCAGGGTGGGGGGGGAGAGTCAGCCCCAGCATTTT. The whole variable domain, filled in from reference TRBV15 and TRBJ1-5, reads DAMVIQNPRYQVTQFGKPVTLSCSQTLNHNVMYWYQQKSSQAPKLLFHYYDKDFNNEADTPDNFQSRRPNTSFCFLDIRSPGLGDTAMYLCATRVGGESQPQHFGDGTRLSIL.

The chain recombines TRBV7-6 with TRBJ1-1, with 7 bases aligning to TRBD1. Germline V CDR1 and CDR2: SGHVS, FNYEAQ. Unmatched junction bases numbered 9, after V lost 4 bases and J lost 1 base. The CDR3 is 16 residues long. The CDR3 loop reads CASSSSTGRGNTEAFF. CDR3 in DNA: TGTGCCAGCAGCTCCTCGACAGGGCGGGGGAACACTGAAGCTTTCTTT.

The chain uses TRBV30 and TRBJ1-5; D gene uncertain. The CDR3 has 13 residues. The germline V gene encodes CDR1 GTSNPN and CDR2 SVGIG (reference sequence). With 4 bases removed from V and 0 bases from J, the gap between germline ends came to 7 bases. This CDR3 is CAWNRDSNQPQHF. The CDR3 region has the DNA TGTGCCTGGAATCGGGATAGCAATCAGCCCCAGCATTTT. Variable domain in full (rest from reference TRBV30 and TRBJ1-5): SQTIHQWPATLVQPVGSPLSLECTVEGTSNPNLYWYRQAAGRGLQLLFYSVGIGQISSEVPQNLSASRPQDRQFILSSKKLLLSDSGFYLCAWNRDSNQPQHFGDGTRLSIL.

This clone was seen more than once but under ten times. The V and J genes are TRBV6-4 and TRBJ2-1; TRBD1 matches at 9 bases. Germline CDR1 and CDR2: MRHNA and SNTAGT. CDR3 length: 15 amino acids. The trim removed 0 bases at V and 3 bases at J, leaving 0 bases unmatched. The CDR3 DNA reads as TGTGCCAGCAGTGACTCGACAGGGGGCTACAATGAGCAGTTCTTC. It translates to CASSDSTGGYNEQFF.

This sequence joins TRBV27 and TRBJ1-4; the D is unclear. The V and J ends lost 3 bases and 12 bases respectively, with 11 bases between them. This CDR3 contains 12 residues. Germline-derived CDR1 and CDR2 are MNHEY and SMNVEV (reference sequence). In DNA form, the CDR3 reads TGTGCCAGCAGTTTCCCGGGAGGTCAACTGTTTTTT. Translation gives CASSFPGGQLFF.

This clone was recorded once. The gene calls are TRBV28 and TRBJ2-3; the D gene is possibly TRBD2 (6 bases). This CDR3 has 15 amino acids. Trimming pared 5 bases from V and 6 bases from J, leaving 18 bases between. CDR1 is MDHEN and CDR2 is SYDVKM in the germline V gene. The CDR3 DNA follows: TGTGCCAGCAGTGCCCACCTAACGGGGGAGGATACGCAGTATTTT. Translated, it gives CASSAHLTGEDTQYF.

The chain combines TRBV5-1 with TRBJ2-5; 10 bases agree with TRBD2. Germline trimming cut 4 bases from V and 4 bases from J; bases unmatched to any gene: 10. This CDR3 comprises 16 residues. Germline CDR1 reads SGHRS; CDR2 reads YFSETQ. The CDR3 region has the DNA TGCGCCAGCAGCCTAAGCGGGGGGGCCCATCCAGAGACCCAGTACTTC. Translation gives CASSLSGGAHPETQYF. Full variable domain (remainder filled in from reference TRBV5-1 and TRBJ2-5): KAGVTQTPRYLIKTRGQQVTLSCSPISGHRSVSWYQQTPGQGLQFLFEYFSETQRNKGNFPGRFSGRQFSNSRSEMNVSTLELGDSALYLCASSLSGGAHPETQYFGPGTRLLVL.

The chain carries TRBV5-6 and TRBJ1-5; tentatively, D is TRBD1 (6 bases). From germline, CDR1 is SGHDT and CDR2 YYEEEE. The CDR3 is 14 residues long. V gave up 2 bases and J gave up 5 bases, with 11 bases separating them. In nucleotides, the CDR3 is TGTGCCAGCAGCTTTAGGTCAGGGGATCAGCCCCAGCATTTT. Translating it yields CASSFRSGDQPQHF.

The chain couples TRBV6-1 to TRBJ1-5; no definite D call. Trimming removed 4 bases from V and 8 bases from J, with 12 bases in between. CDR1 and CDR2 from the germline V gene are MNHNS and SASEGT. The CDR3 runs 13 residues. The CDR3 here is CASSVEPGKPQHF. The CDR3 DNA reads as TGTGCCAGCAGTGTGGAGCCGGGGAAGCCCCAGCATTTT.

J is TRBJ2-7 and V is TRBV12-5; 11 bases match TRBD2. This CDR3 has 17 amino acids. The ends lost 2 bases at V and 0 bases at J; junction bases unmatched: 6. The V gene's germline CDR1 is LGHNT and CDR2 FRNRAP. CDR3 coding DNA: TGTGCTAGTGGTTTGTCCCGACTAGCGGGGTACTCCTACGAGCAGTACTTC. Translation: CASGLSRLAGYSYEQYF.

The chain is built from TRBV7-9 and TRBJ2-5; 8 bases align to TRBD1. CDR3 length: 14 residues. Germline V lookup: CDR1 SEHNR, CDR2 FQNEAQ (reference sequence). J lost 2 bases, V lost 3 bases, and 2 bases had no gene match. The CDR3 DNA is TGTGCCAGCAGCTTCCGGGACAGGCAAGAGACCCAGTACTTC. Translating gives CASSFRDRQETQYF. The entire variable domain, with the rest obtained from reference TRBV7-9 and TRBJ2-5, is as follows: DTGVSQNPRHKITKRGQNVTFRCDPISEHNRLYWYRQTLGQGPEFLTYFQNEAQLEKSRLLSDRFSAERPKGSFSTLEIQRTEQGDSAMYLCASSFRDRQETQYFGPGTRLLVL.

CDR3 bases: TGTGCCAGCTCACTAGACACCGGGGAGCTGTTTTTT. Amino acids: CASSLDTGELFF. V is TRBV18 and J is TRBJ2-2; D ambiguous. Trimming stripped 4 bases from V and 3 bases from J, with 3 bases between. Germline V gene sequence: CDR1 KGHSH, CDR2 LQKENI. The CDR3 spans 12 residues. The full variable domain, completed using reference TRBV18 and TRBJ2-2, is NAGVMQNPRHLVRRRGQEARLRCSPMKGHSHVYWYRQLPEEGLKFMVYLQKENIIDESGMPKERFSAEFPKEGPSILRIQQVVRGDSAAYFCASSLDTGELFFGEGSRLTVL.